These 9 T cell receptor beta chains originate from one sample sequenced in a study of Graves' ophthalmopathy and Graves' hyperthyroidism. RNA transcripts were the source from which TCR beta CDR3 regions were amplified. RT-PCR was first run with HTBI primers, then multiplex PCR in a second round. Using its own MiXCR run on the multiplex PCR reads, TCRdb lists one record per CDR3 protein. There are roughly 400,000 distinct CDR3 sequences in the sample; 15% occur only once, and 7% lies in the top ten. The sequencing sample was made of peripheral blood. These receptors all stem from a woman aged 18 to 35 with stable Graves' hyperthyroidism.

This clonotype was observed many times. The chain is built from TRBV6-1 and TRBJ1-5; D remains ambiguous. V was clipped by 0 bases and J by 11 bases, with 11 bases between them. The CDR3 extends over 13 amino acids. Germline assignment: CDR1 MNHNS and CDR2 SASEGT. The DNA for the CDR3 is TGTGCCAGCAGTGAAGCCGGTCTTCCGGCCCAGCATTTT. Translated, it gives CASSEAGLPAQHF.

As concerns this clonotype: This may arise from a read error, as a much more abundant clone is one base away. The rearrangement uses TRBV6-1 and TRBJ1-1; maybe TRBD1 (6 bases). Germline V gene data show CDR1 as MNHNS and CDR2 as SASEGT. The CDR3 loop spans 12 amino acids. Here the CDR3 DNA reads TGTGCCAACAGTGAGGGTCAGGGGTACGCTTTCTTT. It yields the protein CANSEGQGYAFF.

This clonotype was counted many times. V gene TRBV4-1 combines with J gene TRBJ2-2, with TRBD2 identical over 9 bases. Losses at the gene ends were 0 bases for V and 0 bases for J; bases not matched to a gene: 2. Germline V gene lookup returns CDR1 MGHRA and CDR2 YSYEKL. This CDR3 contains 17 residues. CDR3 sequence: CASSQDRLAANTGELFF. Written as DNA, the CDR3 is TGCGCCAGCAGCCAAGATCGACTAGCGGCGAACACCGGGGAGCTGTTTTTT.

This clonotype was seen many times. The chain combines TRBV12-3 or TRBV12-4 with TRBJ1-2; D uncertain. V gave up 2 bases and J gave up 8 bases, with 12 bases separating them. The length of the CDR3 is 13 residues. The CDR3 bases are TGTGCCAGCAGTTTACGTCCGGGAGGGGGCTACACCTTC. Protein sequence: CASSLRPGGGYTF.

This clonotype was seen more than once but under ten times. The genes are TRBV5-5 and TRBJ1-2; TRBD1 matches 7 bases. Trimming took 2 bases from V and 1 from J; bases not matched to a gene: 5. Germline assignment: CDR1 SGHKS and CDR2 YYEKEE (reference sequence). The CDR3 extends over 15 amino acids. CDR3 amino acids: CASSLTGQSNYGYTF. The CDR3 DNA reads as TGTGCCAGCAGCTTAACGGGACAGAGTAACTATGGCTACACCTTC.

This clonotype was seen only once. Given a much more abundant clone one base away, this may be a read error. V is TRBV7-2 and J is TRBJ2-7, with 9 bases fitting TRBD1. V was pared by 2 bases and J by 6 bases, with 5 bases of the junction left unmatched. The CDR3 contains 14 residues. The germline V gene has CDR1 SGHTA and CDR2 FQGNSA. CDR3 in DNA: TGTGCCAGCAGCTTACTGGGACAGGGCTGCGAGCAGTACTTC. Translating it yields CASSLLGQGCEQYF. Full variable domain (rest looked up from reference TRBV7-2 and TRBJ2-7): GAGVSQSPSNKVTEKGKDVELRCDPISGHTALYWYRQSLGQGLEFLIYFQGNSAPDKSGLPSDRFSAERTGGSVSTLTIQRTQQEDSAVYLCASSLLGQGCEQYFGPGTRLTVT.

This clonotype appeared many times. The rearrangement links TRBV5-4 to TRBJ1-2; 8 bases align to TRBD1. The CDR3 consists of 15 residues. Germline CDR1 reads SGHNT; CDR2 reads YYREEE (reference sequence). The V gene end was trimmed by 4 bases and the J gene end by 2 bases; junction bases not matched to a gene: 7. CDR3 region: CASSMPGQDNYGYTF. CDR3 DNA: TGTGCCAGCAGCATGCCGGGACAGGACAACTATGGCTACACCTTC.

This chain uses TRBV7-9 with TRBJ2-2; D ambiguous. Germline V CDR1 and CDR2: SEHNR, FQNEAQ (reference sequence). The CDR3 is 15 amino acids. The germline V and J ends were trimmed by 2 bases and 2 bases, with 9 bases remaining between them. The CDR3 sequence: CASSLLRSNTGELFF. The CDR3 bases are TGTGCCAGCAGCTTATTACGGAGTAACACCGGGGAGCTGTTTTTT.

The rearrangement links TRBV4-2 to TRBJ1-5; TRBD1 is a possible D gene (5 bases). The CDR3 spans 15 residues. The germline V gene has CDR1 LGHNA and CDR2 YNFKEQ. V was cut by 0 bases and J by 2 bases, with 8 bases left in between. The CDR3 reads CASSQDMGGNQPQHF. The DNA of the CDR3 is TGTGCCAGCAGCCAAGATATGGGGGGCAATCAGCCCCAGCATTTT.